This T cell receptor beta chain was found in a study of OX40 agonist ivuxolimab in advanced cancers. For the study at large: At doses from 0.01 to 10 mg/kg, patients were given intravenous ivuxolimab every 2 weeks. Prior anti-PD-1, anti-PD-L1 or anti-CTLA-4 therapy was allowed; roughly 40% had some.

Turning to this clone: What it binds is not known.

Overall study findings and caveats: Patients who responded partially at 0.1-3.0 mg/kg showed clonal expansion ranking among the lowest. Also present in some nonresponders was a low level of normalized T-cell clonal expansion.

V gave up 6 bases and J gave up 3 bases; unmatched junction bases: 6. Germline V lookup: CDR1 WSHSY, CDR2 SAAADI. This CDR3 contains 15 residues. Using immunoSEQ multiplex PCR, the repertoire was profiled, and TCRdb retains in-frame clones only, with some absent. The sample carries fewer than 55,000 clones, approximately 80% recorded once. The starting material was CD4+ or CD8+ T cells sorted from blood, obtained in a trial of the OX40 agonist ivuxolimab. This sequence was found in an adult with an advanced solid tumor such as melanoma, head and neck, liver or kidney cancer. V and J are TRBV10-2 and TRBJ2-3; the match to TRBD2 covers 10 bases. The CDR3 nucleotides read TGCGCCAGCAGGAAAGCGGGAGGGGGAACAGATACGCAGTATTTT. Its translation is CASRKAGGGTDTQYF.